These 9 T cell receptor beta chains were sequenced from one sample in a study of T cell changes during pregnancy in multiple sclerosis. The method was immunoSEQ multiplex PCR; TCRdb's version includes in-frame clones alone and lacks a portion of them. In the table there are about 98,000 clones, about 91% of which are singletons. This sample comprised peripheral blood, obtained after pregnancy. Receptors were obtained from a female donor in good health, enrolled as a control in a pregnancy study.

The chain recombines TRBV19 with TRBJ1-5; D ambiguous. Trimming removed 0 bases at V and 5 bases at J, with 8 bases between. The CDR3 totals 14 residues. Germline V gene data show CDR1 as LNHDA and CDR2 as SQIVND (reference sequence). The CDR3 spells CASSIEVRHQPQHF. DNA for the CDR3: TGTGCCAGTAGTATAGAAGTGAGGCATCAGCCCCAGCATTTT. Variable domain in full (rest from reference TRBV19 and TRBJ1-5): DGGITQSPKYLFRKEGQNVTLSCEQNLNHDAMYWYRQDPGQGLRLIYYSQIVNDFQKGDIAEGYSVSREKKESFPLTVTSAQKNPTAFYLCASSIEVRHQPQHFGDGTRLSIL.

The rearrangement joins TRBV6-6 to TRBJ2-3, with D tentatively TRBD1 (6 bases). The CDR3 extends over 16 amino acids. V was cut by 2 bases and J by 2 bases, with 14 bases left in between. Looked up from germline, CDR1 is MNHNY and CDR2 is SVGAGI (reference sequence). CDR3 protein: CASSYDRDNPTDTQYF. CDR3 in DNA: TGTGCCAGCAGTTACGACCGGGACAACCCCACAGATACGCAGTATTTT.

This clone has just one count. In DNA, the CDR3 is TGTGCCAGTACGCCAGGGGCCTACGAGCAGTACTTC. Protein product: CASTPGAYEQYF. The chain links TRBV14 to TRBJ2-7; D may be TRBD1 (6 bases). The germline CDR1 and CDR2 sequences are SGHDN and FVKESK. Trimming removed 9 bases at V and 2 bases at J, with 11 bases between. The CDR3 has 12 amino acids.

V and J are TRBV6-5 and TRBJ2-1; the match to TRBD1 covers 12 bases. From germline, CDR1 is MNHEY and CDR2 SVGAGI. V shed 6 bases, J shed 8 bases, and the junction held 5 bases outside the gene matches. CDR3 length equals 14 residues. This chain's CDR3 is CASSPGQGAHEQFF. The CDR3 DNA is TGTGCCAGCAGCCCGGGACAGGGGGCTCATGAGCAGTTCTTC.

V gene TRBV5-8 combines with J gene TRBJ2-3; TRBD2 aligns across 16 bases. This CDR3 comprises 18 residues. Germline V lookup: CDR1 SGHTS, CDR2 YDEGEE. The V and J ends lost 3 bases and 0 bases, in that order; junction bases with no gene match: 4. The CDR3 spells CASSSGTSGRGSTDTQYF. The CDR3, as DNA: TGTGCCAGCAGCTCGGGGACTAGCGGGAGGGGTAGCACAGATACGCAGTATTTT.

The chain links TRBV6-1 to TRBJ2-7; possible D gene TRBD2, 6 bases. In germline, CDR1 is MNHNS, CDR2 SASEGT. Trimming took off 3 bases at V and 2 bases at J, with 11 bases between the two ends. This CDR3 region has 14 residues. In nucleotides, the CDR3 is TGTGCCAGCAGTGATAGCGGTGGGGCCTACGAGCAGTACTTC. It specifies CASSDSGGAYEQYF.

V and J are TRBV29-1 and TRBJ2-4; possibly TRBD2 for D (5 bases). CDR3 length equals 16 residues. CDR1 SQVTM and CDR2 ANQGSEA come from the germline V gene. V was clipped by 4 bases and J by 0 bases, with 16 bases between them. CDR3 region: CSVVGREQRAKNIQYF. The DNA for the CDR3 is TGCAGCGTTGTGGGTCGGGAACAAAGAGCCAAAAACATTCAGTACTTC.

V is TRBV11-2 and J is TRBJ2-2; D is unclear. Germline V CDR1 and CDR2: SGHAT, FQNNGV. This CDR3 spans 12 amino acids. V gave up 1 base and J gave up 6 bases, with 3 bases separating them. CDR3 sequence (DNA): TGTGCCAGCAGCTTAGCCTCCGGGGAGCTGTTTTTT. The encoded protein is CASSLASGELFF.

J is TRBJ2-1 and V is TRBV2; possible D gene TRBD2, 6 bases. The CDR3 sequence is 15 residues long. Germline assignment: CDR1 SNHLY and CDR2 FYNNEI. V lost 6 bases, J lost 2 bases, and 14 bases lay in between. CDR3 DNA sequence: TGTGCCAGCAGGTCTGATGCGGGGCCCTACAATGAGCAGTTCTTC. This gives the protein CASRSDAGPYNEQFF.